These 18 T cell receptor beta chains were all obtained from the same sample, sequenced in a study of cytomegalovirus exposure and HLA in healthy donors. The study ran its PCR with 60 Vbeta and 13 Jbeta primers. TCRdb's copy holds only in-frame clones and misses some; the assay was immunoSEQ multiplex PCR. In the table there are around 98,000 clones, more than 75% of which are singletons. The sequenced material came from PBMCs. These receptors were taken from a human donor in good health.

The rearrangement joins TRBV4-1 to TRBJ2-3; 10 bases are shared with TRBD1. CDR1 and CDR2 (germline): MGHRA, YSYEKL. The J segment lost 4 bases and the V segment lost 3 bases, leaving 10 bases of the junction unmatched. CDR3 length: 17 amino acids. CDR3 in amino acids: CASSQSRDRGVADTQYF. CDR3 nucleotides: TGCGCCAGCAGCCAGAGCCGGGACAGGGGAGTCGCAGATACGCAGTATTTT.

The CDR3 loop is CASSQEGSSGSESSYNEQFF. CDR3 nucleotides: TGCGCCAGCAGCCAAGAGGGGTCTAGCGGGAGTGAATCGTCCTACAATGAGCAGTTCTTC. The chain uses TRBV4-3 and TRBJ2-1, with 10 bases matching TRBD2. Germline CDR1 reads LGHNA; CDR2 reads YSLEER. Germline trimming cut 0 bases from V and 1 base from J; bases unmatched to any gene: 12. CDR3 length: 20 amino acids.

The chain couples TRBV21-1 to TRBJ1-2. TRBV21-1 is labeled a pseudogene. This CDR3 contains 14 residues. As DNA, the CDR3 is TGTGCCAGCAGGTCCCGAGGAGCCAGGCGGGACTACACCTTC. As protein: CASRSRGARRDYTF.

This clone came up a few times. This rearrangement joins TRBV2 to TRBJ1-1, with D perhaps TRBD1 (6 bases). The CDR3 spans 13 residues. Germline V lookup: CDR1 SNHLY, CDR2 FYNNEI. V was clipped by 7 bases and J by 5 bases, with 14 bases between them. The CDR3 nucleotides read TGTGCCAGCACCGAAGGGCAGGGGACTGAAGCTTTCTTT. Residues: CASTEGQGTEAFF.

The rearrangement joins TRBV27 to TRBJ2-7; TRBD1 aligns across 7 bases. The length of the CDR3 is 15 residues. Trimming cost V 6 bases and J 2 bases; bases outside gene matches: 10. Germline-derived CDR1 and CDR2 are MNHEY and SMNVEV (reference sequence). The CDR3 sequence is CASRLYRDSTYEQYF. CDR3 in DNA: TGTGCCAGCAGGCTCTACAGGGACAGCACCTACGAGCAGTACTTC.

This sequence joins TRBV7-8 and TRBJ2-3, with TRBD2 matching 15 bases. Germline-derived CDR1 and CDR2 are SGHVS and FQNEAQ. V gave up 5 bases and J gave up 0 bases; unmatched junction bases: 12. The CDR3 consists of 20 residues. As DNA, the CDR3 is TGTGCCAGCAGCCCCTGGACTAGCGGGGGGGGCCCCCCTAGCACAGATACGCAGTATTTT. Translating it yields CASSPWTSGGGPPSTDTQYF.

The chain combines TRBV11-3 with TRBJ2-3, with a tentative D call TRBD1 (5 bases). Trimming removed 3 bases from V and 0 bases from J, with 13 bases in between. The CDR3 covers 16 residues. Germline CDR1 reads SGHNT; CDR2 reads YENEEA. The CDR3 DNA is TGTGCCAGCAGCTTTGGGGTGACAGCTAGCACAGATACGCAGTATTTT. It encodes CASSFGVTASTDTQYF.

V is TRBV2 and J is TRBJ1-2; tentatively, D is TRBD1 (5 bases). V was pared by 7 bases and J by 0 bases, with 12 bases between. Germline CDR1 SNHLY, CDR2 FYNNEI. The CDR3 covers 14 residues. The CDR3 spells CASIQTVANYGYTF. The CDR3 coding sequence is TGTGCCAGCATCCAGACAGTAGCTAACTATGGCTACACCTTC.

The chain is built from TRBV19 and TRBJ2-3, with a tentative D call TRBD1 (5 bases). CDR1 is LNHDA, CDR2 SQIVND, per germline (reference sequence). V lost 3 bases and J 4 bases, leaving 11 bases between the germline ends. CDR3 length: 14 residues. The CDR3 here is CASSIRTSSDTQYF. CDR3 nucleotides: TGTGCCAGTAGTATCAGGACAAGTTCAGATACGCAGTATTTT.

This rearrangement joins TRBV6-4 to TRBJ2-2, with a weak D call TRBD2 (5 bases). From germline, CDR1 is MRHNA and CDR2 SNTAGT. With 2 bases removed from V and 4 bases from J, the gap between germline ends came to 14 bases. The CDR3 covers 16 residues. The CDR3, as DNA: TGTGCCAGCAGTGACCCAGTGGCGGGTCGCACCGGGGAGCTGTTTTTT. Translated: CASSDPVAGRTGELFF.

The chain couples TRBV4-2 to TRBJ1-3, with TRBD1 matching over 7 bases. This CDR3 comprises 14 residues. V was clipped by 4 bases and J by 4 bases; unmatched bases: 4. Per germline, CDR1 LGHNA and CDR2 YNFKEQ. CDR3 amino acids: CASSPGTEGNTIYF. In DNA, the CDR3 is TGTGCCAGCAGCCCCGGGACAGAGGGAAACACCATATATTTT.

The rearrangement links TRBV5-4 to TRBJ1-1; 8 bases match TRBD1. CDR1 and CDR2 (germline): SGHNT, YYREEE (reference sequence). With 4 bases clipped from V and 3 bases from J, the junction kept 8 bases outside the gene matches. This CDR3 is 15 amino acids long. CDR3 loop: CASSKGQGEHTEAFF. The DNA of the CDR3 is TGTGCCAGCAGCAAAGGACAGGGTGAACACACTGAAGCTTTCTTT.

V usage is TRBV5-4 and J usage is TRBJ1-2; D is uncertain. Trimming left V 1 base short and J 5 bases short, with 21 bases between. The germline gives CDR1 SGHNT, CDR2 YYREEE (reference sequence). The CDR3 has 17 amino acids. CDR3 loop: CASSLWRPGPRGYGYTF. CDR3 DNA sequence: TGTGCCAGCAGCTTGTGGCGTCCAGGCCCCAGAGGGTATGGCTACACCTTC.

The rearrangement joins TRBV6-5 to TRBJ2-7; 8 bases fit TRBD2. CDR1 is MNHEY, CDR2 SVGAGI, per germline. The CDR3 is 14 amino acids. After removal of 6 bases from V and 0 bases from J, the junction contained 4 bases not matched to a gene. The CDR3 coding sequence is TGTGCCAGCAGAATGACTAGCGACTCCTACGAGCAGTACTTC. Its translation is CASRMTSDSYEQYF.

The rearrangement joins TRBV19 to TRBJ1-5; 7 positions agree with TRBD1. In germline, CDR1 is LNHDA, CDR2 SQIVND (reference sequence). This CDR3 contains 17 residues. The V segment lost 1 base and the J segment 1 base; nucleotides outside the gene matches: 7. The CDR3 nucleotides read TGTGCCAGTAGTATAGTACAGGGGACCTCAAGCAATCAGCCCCAGCATTTT. Amino acids: CASSIVQGTSSNQPQHF.

The V call is TRBV14, the J call TRBJ1-1; D is undetermined. This CDR3 spans 13 amino acids. Germline values: CDR1 SGHDN, CDR2 FVKESK. Trimming pared 0 bases from V and 4 bases from J, leaving 6 bases between. The chain's CDR3 is CASSQDMATEAFF. In DNA form, the CDR3 reads TGTGCCAGCAGCCAAGATATGGCCACTGAAGCTTTCTTT.

This chain connects TRBV6-5 to TRBJ1-1; 7 bases align to TRBD1. The CDR3 consists of 13 residues. V dropped 6 bases and J dropped 4; count of bases not matched to a gene: 5. CDR1 is MNHEY, CDR2 SVGAGI, per germline. CDR3 in amino acids: CASSNRGSTEAFF. CDR3 DNA sequence: TGTGCCAGCAGCAACAGGGGAAGCACTGAAGCTTTCTTT.

The rearrangement links TRBV9 to TRBJ2-3; maybe TRBD1 (6 bases). Germline CDR1 and CDR2: SGDLS and YYNGEE. The CDR3 covers 14 residues. Trimming stripped 4 bases from V and 0 bases from J, with 9 bases between. CDR3 loop: CASSRGQSTDTQYF. The CDR3 nucleotides read TGTGCCAGCAGCCGAGGACAGAGCACAGATACGCAGTATTTT. Looking up the rest from reference TRBV9 and TRBJ2-3 gives the full variable domain: DSGVTQTPKHLITATGQRVTLRCSPRSGDLSVYWYQQSLDQGLQFLIQYYNGEERAKGNILERFSAQQFPDLHSELNLSSLELGDSALYFCASSRGQSTDTQYFGPGTRLTVL.